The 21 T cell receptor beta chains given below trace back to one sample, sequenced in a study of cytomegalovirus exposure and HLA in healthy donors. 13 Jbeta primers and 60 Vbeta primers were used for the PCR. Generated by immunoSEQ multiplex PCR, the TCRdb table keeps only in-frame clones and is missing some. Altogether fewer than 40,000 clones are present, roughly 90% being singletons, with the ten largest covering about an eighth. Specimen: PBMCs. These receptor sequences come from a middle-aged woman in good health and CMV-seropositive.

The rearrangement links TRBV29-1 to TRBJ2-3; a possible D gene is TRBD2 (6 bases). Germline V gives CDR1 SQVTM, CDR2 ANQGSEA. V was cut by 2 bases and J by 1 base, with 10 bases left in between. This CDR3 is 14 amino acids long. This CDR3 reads CSVETGEGTDTQYF. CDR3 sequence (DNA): TGCAGCGTTGAAACGGGGGAGGGCACAGATACGCAGTATTTT.

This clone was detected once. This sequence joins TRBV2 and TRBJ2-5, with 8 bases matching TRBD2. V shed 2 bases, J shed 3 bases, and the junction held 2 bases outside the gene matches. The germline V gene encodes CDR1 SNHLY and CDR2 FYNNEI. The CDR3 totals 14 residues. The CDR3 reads CASSELAGKETQYF. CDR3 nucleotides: TGTGCCAGCAGTGAACTAGCGGGTAAAGAGACCCAGTACTTC.

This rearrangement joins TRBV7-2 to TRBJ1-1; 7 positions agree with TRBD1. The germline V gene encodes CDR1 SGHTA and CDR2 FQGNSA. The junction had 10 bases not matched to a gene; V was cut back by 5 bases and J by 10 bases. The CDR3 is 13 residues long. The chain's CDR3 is CASSGSAGTVAFF. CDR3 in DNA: TGTGCCAGCAGCGGATCCGCCGGGACAGTAGCTTTCTTT. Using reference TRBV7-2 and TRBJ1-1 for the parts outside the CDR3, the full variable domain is GAGVSQSPSNKVTEKGKDVELRCDPISGHTALYWYRQSLGQGLEFLIYFQGNSAPDKSGLPSDRFSAERTGGSVSTLTIQRTQQEDSAVYLCASSGSAGTVAFFGQGTRLTVV.

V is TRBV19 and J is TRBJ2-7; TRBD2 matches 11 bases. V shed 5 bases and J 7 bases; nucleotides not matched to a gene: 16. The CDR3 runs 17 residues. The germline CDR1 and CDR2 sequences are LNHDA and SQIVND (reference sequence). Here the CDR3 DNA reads TGTGCCAGTAGTTACTTGCCTAGCGGGGGGCTCCCCGGTGAGCAGTACTTC. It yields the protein CASSYLPSGGLPGEQYF.

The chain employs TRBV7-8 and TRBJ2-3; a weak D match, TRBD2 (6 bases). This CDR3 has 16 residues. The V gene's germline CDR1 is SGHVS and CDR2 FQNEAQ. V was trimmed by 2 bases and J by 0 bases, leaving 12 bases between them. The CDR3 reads CASSLLGGESTDTQYF. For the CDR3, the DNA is TGTGCCAGCAGCTTATTGGGGGGAGAGAGCACAGATACGCAGTATTTT. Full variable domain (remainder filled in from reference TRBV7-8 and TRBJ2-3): GAGVSQSPRYKVAKRGQDVALRCDPISGHVSLFWYQQALGQGPEFLTYFQNEAQLDKSGLPSDRFFAERPEGSVSTLKIQRTQQEDSAVYLCASSLLGGESTDTQYFGPGTRLTVL.

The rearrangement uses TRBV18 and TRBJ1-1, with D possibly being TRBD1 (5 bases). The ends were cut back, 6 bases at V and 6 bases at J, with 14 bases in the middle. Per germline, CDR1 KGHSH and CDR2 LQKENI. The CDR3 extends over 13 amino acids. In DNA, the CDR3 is TGTGCCAGCTCGCCAGACAGTGCTTCTGAAGCTTTCTTT. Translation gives CASSPDSASEAFF.

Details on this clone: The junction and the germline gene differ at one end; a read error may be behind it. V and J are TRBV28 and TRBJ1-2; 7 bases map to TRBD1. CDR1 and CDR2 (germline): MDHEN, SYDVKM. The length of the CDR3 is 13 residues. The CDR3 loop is CASTLGGGGGYTF. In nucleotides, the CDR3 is TGTGCCAGCACTTTAGGGGGCGGGGGTGGCTACACCTTC.

The CDR3 protein is CASSLEKQVAYEQYF. CDR3 sequence (DNA): TGCGCCAGCAGCTTGGAAAAACAGGTTGCCTACGAGCAGTACTTC. The rearrangement uses TRBV5-1 and TRBJ2-7, with D possibly being TRBD1 (5 bases). V dropped 0 bases and J dropped 2 bases, with 12 bases sitting between them. From germline, CDR1 is SGHRS and CDR2 YFSETQ. The CDR3 sequence is 15 residues long.

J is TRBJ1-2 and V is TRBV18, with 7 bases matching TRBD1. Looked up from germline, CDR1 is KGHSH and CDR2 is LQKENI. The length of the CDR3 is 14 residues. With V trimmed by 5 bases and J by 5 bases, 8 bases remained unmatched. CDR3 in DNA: TGTGCCAGCTCAGAACTTACAGGGGAATATGGCTACACCTTC. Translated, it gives CASSELTGEYGYTF.

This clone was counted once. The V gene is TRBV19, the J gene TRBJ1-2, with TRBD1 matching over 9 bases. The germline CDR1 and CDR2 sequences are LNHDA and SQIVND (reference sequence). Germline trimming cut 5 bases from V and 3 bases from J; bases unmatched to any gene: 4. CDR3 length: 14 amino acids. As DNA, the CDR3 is TGTGCCAGTAGTTTCCGGGACAGGGACTATGGCTACACCTTC. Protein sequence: CASSFRDRDYGYTF.

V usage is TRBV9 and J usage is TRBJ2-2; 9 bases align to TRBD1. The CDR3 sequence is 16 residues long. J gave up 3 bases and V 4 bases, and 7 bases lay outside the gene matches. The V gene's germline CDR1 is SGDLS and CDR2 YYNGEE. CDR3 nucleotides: TGTGCCAGCAGCCTAACAGGGGGCGCTGACACCGGGGAGCTGTTTTTT. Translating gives CASSLTGGADTGELFF. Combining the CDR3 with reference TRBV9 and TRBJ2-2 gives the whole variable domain DSGVTQTPKHLITATGQRVTLRCSPRSGDLSVYWYQQSLDQGLQFLIQYYNGEERAKGNILERFSAQQFPDLHSELNLSSLELGDSALYFCASSLTGGADTGELFFGEGSRLTVL.

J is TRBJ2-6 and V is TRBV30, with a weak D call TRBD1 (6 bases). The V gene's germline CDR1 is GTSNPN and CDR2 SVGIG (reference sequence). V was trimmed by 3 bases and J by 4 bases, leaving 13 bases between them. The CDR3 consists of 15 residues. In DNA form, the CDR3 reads TGTGCCTGGAGCGAGGGGGAGTTAGGGGCCAACGTCCTGACTTTC. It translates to CAWSEGELGANVLTF.

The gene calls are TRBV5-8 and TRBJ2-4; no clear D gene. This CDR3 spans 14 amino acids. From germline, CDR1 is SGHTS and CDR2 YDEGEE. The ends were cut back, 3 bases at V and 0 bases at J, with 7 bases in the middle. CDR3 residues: CASSSGLAKNIQYF. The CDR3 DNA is TGTGCCAGCAGCTCCGGTTTAGCCAAAAACATTCAGTACTTC.

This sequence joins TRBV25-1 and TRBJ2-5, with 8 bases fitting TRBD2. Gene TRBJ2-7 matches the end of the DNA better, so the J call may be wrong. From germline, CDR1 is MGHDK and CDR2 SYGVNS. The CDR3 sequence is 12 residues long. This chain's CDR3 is CARPGREGEQYF. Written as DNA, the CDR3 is TGTGCCAGGCCCGGGAGGGAGGGCGAGCAGTACTTC.

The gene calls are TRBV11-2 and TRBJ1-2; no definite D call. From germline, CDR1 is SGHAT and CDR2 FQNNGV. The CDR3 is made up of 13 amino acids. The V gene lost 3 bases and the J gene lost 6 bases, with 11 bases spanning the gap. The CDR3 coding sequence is TGTGCCAGCAGCTTGGTTGTGGCCGATGGCTACACCTTC. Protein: CASSLVVADGYTF.

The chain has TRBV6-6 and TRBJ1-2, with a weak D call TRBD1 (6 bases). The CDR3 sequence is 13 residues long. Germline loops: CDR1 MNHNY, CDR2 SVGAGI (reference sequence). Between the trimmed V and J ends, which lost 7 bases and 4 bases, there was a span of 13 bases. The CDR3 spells CASTREGGYGYTF. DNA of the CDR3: TGTGCCAGCACCCGGGAGGGGGGCTATGGCTACACCTTC.

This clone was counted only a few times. The CDR3 protein is CAISESKGGGAATEQFF. The CDR3, as DNA: TGTGCCATCAGTGAAAGTAAGGGCGGGGGGGCGGCCACGGAGCAGTTCTTC. This rearrangement joins TRBV10-3 to TRBJ2-1, with 9 bases that match TRBD2. The CDR3 spans 17 residues. CDR1 is ENHRY, CDR2 SYGVKD, per germline. V was clipped by 3 bases and J by 10 bases; unmatched bases: 16.

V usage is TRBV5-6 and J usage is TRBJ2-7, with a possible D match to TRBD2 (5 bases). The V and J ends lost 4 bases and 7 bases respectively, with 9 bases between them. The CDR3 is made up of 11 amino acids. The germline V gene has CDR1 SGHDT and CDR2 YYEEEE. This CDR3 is CASSRRREQYF. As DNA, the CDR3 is TGTGCCAGCAGCCGCCGGAGGGAGCAGTACTTC.

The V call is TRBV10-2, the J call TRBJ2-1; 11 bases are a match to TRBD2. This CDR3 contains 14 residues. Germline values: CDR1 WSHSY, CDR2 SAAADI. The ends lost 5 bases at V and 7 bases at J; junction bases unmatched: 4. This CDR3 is CASSRSGGGNEQFF. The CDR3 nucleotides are TGCGCCAGCAGTCGTAGCGGGGGGGGAAATGAGCAGTTCTTC.

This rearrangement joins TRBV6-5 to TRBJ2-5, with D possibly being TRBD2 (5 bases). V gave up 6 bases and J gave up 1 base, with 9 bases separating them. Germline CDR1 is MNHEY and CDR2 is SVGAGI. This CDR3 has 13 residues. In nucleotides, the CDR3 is TGTGCCAGCAGCTTCGGGATCCAAGAGACCCAGTACTTC. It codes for CASSFGIQETQYF.

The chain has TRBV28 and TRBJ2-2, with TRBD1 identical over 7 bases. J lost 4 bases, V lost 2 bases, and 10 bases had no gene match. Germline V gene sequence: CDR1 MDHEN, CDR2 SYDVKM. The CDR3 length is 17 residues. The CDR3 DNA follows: TGTGCCAGCAGTTTAAGGGCCCAACAGGGGAGCACCGGGGAGCTGTTTTTT. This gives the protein CASSLRAQQGSTGELFF.